This T cell receptor beta chain was obtained from a study of siplizumab effects on memory and regulatory T cells. Worth noting for this clone: What it binds is not known.

Only in-frame clones appear in the TCRdb table, and some are missing; sequencing was by immunoSEQ multiplex PCR. The repertoire has roughly 56,000 clones, over 90% of them found once; the top ten carry around 40%. Overall study findings and caveats: Naive T cells apparently outstripped memory cells in diversity and seemed major alloresponse contributors. A minor fraction of alloreactive clones, and no more, mapped to unstimulated subsets.

With 5 bases removed from V and 2 bases from J, the gap between germline ends came to 18 bases. The CDR3 extends over 16 amino acids. CDR1 and CDR2 from the germline V gene are SGHNT and YENEEA. The rearrangement uses TRBV11-3 and TRBJ1-1; D perhaps matches TRBD1 (6 bases). Sequenced sample: CD8+ T cells sorted from blood. The sequence was obtained from a human donor in good health. The DNA for the CDR3 is TGTGCCAGCAGCGGCCCTATCGGACAGATTAACACTGAAGCTTTCTTT. It translates to CASSGPIGQINTEAFF.